Listed below are T cell receptor beta chains from one sample, sequenced in a study of OX40 agonist ivuxolimab in advanced cancers. Libraries were prepared by immunoSEQ multiplex PCR; TCRdb keeps only in-frame clonotypes and omits some of them. This table holds approximately 40,000 clones, roughly 87% found once. The sample here was CD4+ or CD8+ T cells sorted from blood, taken in a trial of the OX40 agonist ivuxolimab. The receptors stem from an adult with an advanced solid tumor such as melanoma, head and neck, liver or kidney cancer. CDR3s include the opening cysteine and the closing phenylalanine or tryptophan. A D gene is named only where the DNA matches it firmly. Size tells how often a clone was seen (once, few, many) or the class of an expanded clone, and some rows leave it out.

CDR3aa | CDR3nt | d_gene | j_gene | abundance | v_gene
CASSRGGGEMNTEAFF | TGTGCCAGCAGCCGAGGGGGAGGGGAAATGAACACTGAAGCTTTCTTT | . | TRBJ1-1 | once | TRBV4-2
CASSLTGGTTDTQYF | TGTGCCAGCAGTCTGACAGGGGGGACCACAGATACGCAGTATTTT | TRBD1 | TRBJ2-3 | . | TRBV6-5
CASRGNSGGGYEQYF | TGTGCCAGCAGGGGGAATAGCGGGGGAGGCTACGAGCAGTACTTC | TRBD2 | TRBJ2-7 | . | TRBV6-6
CASSSEQGQGGYYGYTF | TGTGCCAGCAGCTCCGAGCAAGGACAGGGGGGATACTATGGCTACACCTTC | TRBD1 | TRBJ1-2 | . | TRBV7-8
CASSLGYTEAFF | TGTGCCAGCAGCTTAGGGTACACTGAAGCTTTCTTT | . | TRBJ1-1 | . | TRBV7-2
CATSRDGPVRFF | TGTGCCACCAGCAGAGATGGCCCGGTGAGGTTCTTC | . | TRBJ2-1 | . | TRBV15
CASSFPGTGTDTQYF | TGCGCCAGCAGCTTCCCGGGAACGGGCACAGATACGCAGTATTTT | . | TRBJ2-3 | . | TRBV5-1
CASSPPEGFGANVLTF | TGTGCCAGCTCACCACCGGAGGGGTTCGGGGCCAACGTCCTGACTTTC | . | TRBJ2-6 | . | TRBV18
CASSTWRTGEGDIQYF | TGCGCCAGCAGCACTTGGCGGACAGGGGAGGGGGACATTCAGTACTTC | TRBD1 | TRBJ2-4 | . | TRBV5-1
CASSQDSSGQKTYEQYF | TGCGCCAGCAGCCAAGATAGTTCGGGACAGAAGACCTACGAGCAGTACTTC | TRBD1 | TRBJ2-7 | . | TRBV4-3
CASSPGQLYEQYF | TGTGCCAGCAGTCCGGGACAGCTGTACGAGCAGTACTTC | TRBD1 | TRBJ2-7 | . | TRBV27
CASSQSGALGLDTGELFF | TGCGCCAGCAGCCAATCAGGGGCGCTAGGGTTGGACACCGGGGAGCTGTTTTTT | . | TRBJ2-2 | . | TRBV4-1
CASSLLGTGDGYTF | TGTGCCAGCAGTTTATTAGGGACAGGCGATGGCTACACCTTC | TRBD1 | TRBJ1-2 | once | TRBV27
CAWSGGGYSYEQYF | TGTGCCTGGAGTGGAGGGGGTTACTCCTACGAGCAGTACTTC | . | TRBJ2-7 | . | TRBV30
CASSLHPGEIDTGELFF | TGTGCCAGCAGCCTTCACCCGGGGGAAATAGACACCGGGGAGCTGTTTTTT | . | TRBJ2-2 | . | TRBV9
CASTLRVTDTQYF | TGTGCCAGCACTTTGCGGGTCACAGATACGCAGTATTTT | . | TRBJ2-3 | . | TRBV27
CASSVLVLRGDGNQPQHF | TGTGCCAGCAGTGTCTTGGTTCTTAGGGGTGATGGCAATCAGCCCCAGCATTTT | . | TRBJ1-5 | few | TRBV2
CASSSGTGGGWPYNEQFF | TGTGCCAGCAGCTCCGGGACAGGGGGCGGGTGGCCTTACAATGAGCAGTTCTTC | TRBD1 | TRBJ2-1 | few | TRBV7-8
CASSKSFVGEETQYF | TGTGCCAGTAGTAAAAGTTTTGTGGGGGAAGAGACCCAGTACTTC | . | TRBJ2-5 | . | TRBV19
CASRARNTGELFF | TGTGCCAGCAGGGCTAGGAACACCGGGGAGCTGTTTTTT | . | TRBJ2-2 | . | TRBV6-4
CAWARGIEQYF | TGTGCCTGGGCGAGGGGGATCGAGCAGTACTTC | . | TRBJ2-7 | once | TRBV30
CASSQDFFSGANVLTF | TGCGCCAGCAGCCAAGATTTCTTCTCTGGGGCCAACGTCCTGACTTTC | . | TRBJ2-6 | . | TRBV4-3
CASSLGGGGPYTEAFF | TGTGCCAGCAGCTTAGGAGGGGGGGGCCCCTACACTGAAGCTTTCTTT | . | TRBJ1-1 | . | TRBV7-2
CASSSGTRFYEQYF | TGTGCCAGCAGTTCAGGGACTCGATTTTACGAGCAGTACTTC | . | TRBJ2-7 | . | TRBV7-6
CATSRDLGGGYEQYF | TGTGCCACCAGCAGAGATTTAGGCGGCGGCTACGAGCAGTACTTC | . | TRBJ2-7 | . | TRBV15
CASSKVPKGVGQKGPGELFF | TGTGCCAGCAGCAAAGTTCCCAAGGGGGTGGGACAGAAGGGCCCCGGGGAGCTGTTTTTT | . | TRBJ2-2 | . | TRBV21-1
CASSLTGGTTNYGYTF | TGTGCCAGCAGTTTAACAGGGGGGACCACTAACTATGGCTACACCTTC | TRBD1 | TRBJ1-2 | . | TRBV27
CASSYGAYNYGYTF | TGTGCCAGCAGTTACGGAGCCTACAACTATGGCTACACCTTC | . | TRBJ1-2 | few | TRBV6-5